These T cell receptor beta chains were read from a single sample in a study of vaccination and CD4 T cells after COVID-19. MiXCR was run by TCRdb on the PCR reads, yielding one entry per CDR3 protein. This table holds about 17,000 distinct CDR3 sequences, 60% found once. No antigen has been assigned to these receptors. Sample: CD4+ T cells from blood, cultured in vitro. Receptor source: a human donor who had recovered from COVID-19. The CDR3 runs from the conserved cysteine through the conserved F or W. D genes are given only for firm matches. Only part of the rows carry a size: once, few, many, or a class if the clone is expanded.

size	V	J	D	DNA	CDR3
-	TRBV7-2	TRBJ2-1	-	TGTGCCAGCAGCCTCGACTATACCACCTACAATGAGCAGTTCTTC	CASSLDYTTYNEQFF
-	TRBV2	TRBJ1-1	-	TGTGCCAGCACCATCAGCTCCCGAGCTTTCTTT	CASTISSRAFF
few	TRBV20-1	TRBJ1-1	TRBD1	TGCAGTGCGCGGACAGGGGGCAGGGGAACTGAAGCTTTCTTT	CSARTGGRGTEAFF
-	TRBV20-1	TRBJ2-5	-	TGCAGTGCTAGAGATTTAGTGGTAACTCAAGAGACCCAGTACTTC	CSARDLVVTQETQYF
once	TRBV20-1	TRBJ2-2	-	TGCAGTGCTAGAAGGGGTGGGGTTGGCACCGGGGAGCTGTTTTTT	CSARRGGVGTGELFF
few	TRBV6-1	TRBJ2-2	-	TGTGCCAGCAGGCCCACAGTCACCGGGGAGCTGTTTTTT	CASRPTVTGELFF
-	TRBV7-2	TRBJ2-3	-	TGTGCCAGCAGCTTACAGGGGGAGGGTACGCAGTATTTT	CASSLQGEGTQYF
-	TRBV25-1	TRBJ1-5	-	TGTGCCAGCAGTGAGTACGATCAGCCCCAGCATTTT	CASSEYDQPQHF
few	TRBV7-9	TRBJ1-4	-	TGTGCCAGCAGCAAAAGCGGGGCAGACAATGAAAAACTGTTTTTT	CASSKSGADNEKLFF
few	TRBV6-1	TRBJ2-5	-	TGTGCCAGCAGTGCCAGGGGCTCTCAAGAGACCCAGTACTTC	CASSARGSQETQYF
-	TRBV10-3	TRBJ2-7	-	TGTGCCATCAGCGGGAGCCCGACTTCGTACGAGCAGTACTTC	CAISGSPTSYEQYF
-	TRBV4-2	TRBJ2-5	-	TGTGCCAGCAGCCATTCCGGTGATCAAGAGACCCAGTACTTC	CASSHSGDQETQYF
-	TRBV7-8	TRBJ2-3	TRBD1	TGTGCCAGCAGCTCGCAGGGGGCAGGTACGCAGTATTTT	CASSSQGAGTQYF
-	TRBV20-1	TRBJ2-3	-	TGCAGTGCTAGAGACGTCCTCTCCGATACGCAGTATTTT	CSARDVLSDTQYF
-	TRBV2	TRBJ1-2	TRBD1	TGTGCCAGCAGAAAAGAACGGGGACAGATCTATGGCTACACCTTC	CASRKERGQIYGYTF
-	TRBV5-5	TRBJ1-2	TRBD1	TGTGCCAGCAGCTATCAAGGGACAGGGGTTGGCTACACCTTC	CASSYQGTGVGYTF
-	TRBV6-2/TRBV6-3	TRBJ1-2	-	TGTGCCAGCAGAGCCTCAGGAGAGTGGGACTATGGCTACACCTTC	CASRASGEWDYGYTF
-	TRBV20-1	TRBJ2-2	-	TGCAGTGCTAGAGATGCCACAGTCCACACCGGGGAGCTGTTTTTT	CSARDATVHTGELFF
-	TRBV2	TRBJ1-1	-	TGTGCCAGCACCAATACAGGGCGGACTGAAGCTTTCTTT	CASTNTGRTEAFF
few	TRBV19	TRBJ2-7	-	TGTGCCAGTAGTCCAACCGGGCCCTACTCCGTCTACGAGCAGTACTTC	CASSPTGPYSVYEQYF
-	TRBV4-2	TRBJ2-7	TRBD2	TGTGCCAGCAGCCAGGTAACCGGACTAGCGAACGACGAGCAGTACTTC	CASSQVTGLANDEQYF
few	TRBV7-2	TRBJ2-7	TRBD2	TGTGCCAGCAGCCAACATGCTAGCGGAGACAGAGAGCAGTACTTC	CASSQHASGDREQYF
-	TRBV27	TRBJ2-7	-	TGTGCCAGCAGTTTAGGCCAGTACTCCTACGAGCAGTACTTC	CASSLGQYSYEQYF
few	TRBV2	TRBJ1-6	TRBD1	TGTGCCAGCAGACAGGGGCCGAATTCACCCCTCCACTTT	CASRQGPNSPLHF
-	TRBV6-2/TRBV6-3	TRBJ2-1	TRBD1	TGTGCCAGCAAGAACCCTCTCTTTGACAGGGGTCGCCGATCCTACAATGAGCAGTTCTTC	CASKNPLFDRGRRSYNEQFF
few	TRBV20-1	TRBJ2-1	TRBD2	TGCAGTGCTAGATCCCTAGCGGGGGGTGGGTACAATGAGCAGTTCTTC	CSARSLAGGGYNEQFF
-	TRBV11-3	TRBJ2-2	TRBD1	TGTGCCAGCAGCTATAGACAGGGTTGGACCGGGGAGCTGTTTTTT	CASSYRQGWTGELFF
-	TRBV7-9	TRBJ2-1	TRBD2	TGTGCCAGCAGCTTTACTAGCGGGGTATACAATGAGCAGTTCTTC	CASSFTSGVYNEQFF
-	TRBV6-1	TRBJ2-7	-	TGTGCCAGCAGGCGGACCTTGCGGGGCTCCTACGAGCAGTACTTC	CASRRTLRGSYEQYF
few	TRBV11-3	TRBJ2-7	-	TGTGCCAGCAGCCTAGACCAAGGGGAGTTTGACTACGAGCAGTACTTC	CASSLDQGEFDYEQYF
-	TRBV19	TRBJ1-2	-	TGTGCCAGTAGTGCCCGAGACCTCAGGGGTATGGATGGCTACACCTTC	CASSARDLRGMDGYTF
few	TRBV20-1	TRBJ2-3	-	TGCAGTGCTAGAGATTTTCAGGGAGCAGATACGCAGTATTTT	CSARDFQGADTQYF
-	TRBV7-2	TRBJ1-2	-	TGTGCCAGCAGCTGGAGACAGGAGAACTATGGCTACACCTTC	CASSWRQENYGYTF
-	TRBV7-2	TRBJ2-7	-	TGTGCCAGCAGCGTGTATGGCGAGCAGTACTTC	CASSVYGEQYF
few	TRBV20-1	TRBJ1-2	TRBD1	TGCAGTGCTAGACAACAGACCCCCGGGACAGGGGGCTATAACTATGGCTACACCTTC	CSARQQTPGTGGYNYGYTF
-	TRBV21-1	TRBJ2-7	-	TGTGCCAGCAGCCACCTAGCGGAGTGGGGTTGCGAGCAGTACTTC	CASSHLAEWGCEQYF
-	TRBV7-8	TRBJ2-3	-	TGTGCCAGCAGCTTAGCGCGTCAAGTCGGGATAGATACGCAGTATTTT	CASSLARQVGIDTQYF
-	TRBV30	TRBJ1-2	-	TGTGCCTGGAGTAGCGGGGCCGGCTACACCTTC	CAWSSGAGYTF
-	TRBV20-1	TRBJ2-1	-	TGCAGTGCTAGAGCCCGGGACCTTGGCTACAATGAGCAGTTCTTC	CSARARDLGYNEQFF
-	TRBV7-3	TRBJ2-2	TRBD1	TGTGCCAGCAGGCGGATAGCCGGGACAGGGAGAACCGGGGAGCTGTTTTTT	CASRRIAGTGRTGELFF
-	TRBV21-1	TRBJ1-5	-	TGTGCCAGCAGCAAAGGTTGTTTGGGGGGCTGGGCCCAAGAGCCCCAGCATTTT	CASSKGCLGGWAQEPQHF
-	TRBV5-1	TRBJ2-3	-	TGCGCCAGCAGCTTCGGGGTTGGGGGAAGCACAGATACGCAGTATTTT	CASSFGVGGSTDTQYF
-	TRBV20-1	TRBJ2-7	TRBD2	TGCAGTGCTAAACTAGCGGGGGGATCCTACGAGCAGTACTTC	CSAKLAGGSYEQYF
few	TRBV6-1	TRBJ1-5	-	TGTGCCAGCAGAGTACAGGGACGGGGCAATCAGCCCCAGCATTTT	CASRVQGRGNQPQHF
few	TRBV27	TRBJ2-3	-	TGTGCCAGCAGTTTATCGATAAGCACAGATACGCAGTATTTT	CASSLSISTDTQYF
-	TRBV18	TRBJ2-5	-	TGTGCCAGCTCACCACAACAAGAGACCCAGTACTTC	CASSPQQETQYF
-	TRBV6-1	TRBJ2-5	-	TGTGCCAGCAGTGAAGGGGCTAGGCAAGAGACCCAGTACTTC	CASSEGARQETQYF
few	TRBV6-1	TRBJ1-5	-	TGTGCCAGCAGTCGCGACAGGTATAGCAATCAGCCCCAGCATTTT	CASSRDRYSNQPQHF
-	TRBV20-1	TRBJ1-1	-	TGCAGTGCTAGAGATCGTCAGGGATTCACTGAAGCTTTCTTT	CSARDRQGFTEAFF
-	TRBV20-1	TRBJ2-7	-	TGCAGTGCTAGACCGGCCGGCTCCTACGAGCAGTACTTC	CSARPAGSYEQYF
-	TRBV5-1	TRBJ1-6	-	TGCGCCAGCAGCCCGGGGGACTTTGGGAATTCACCCCTCCACTTT	CASSPGDFGNSPLHF
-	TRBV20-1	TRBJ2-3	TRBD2	TGCAGTGCTAGAGGACTAGCGGGGGGCCCGAGCACAGATACGCAGTATTTT	CSARGLAGGPSTDTQYF
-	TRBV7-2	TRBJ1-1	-	TGTGCCAGCAGCTTAGGGGCGAACACTGAAGCTTTCTTT	CASSLGANTEAFF
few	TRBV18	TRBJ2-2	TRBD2	TGTGCCAGCTCATCCAGACTAGCGGGAACCGGGGAGCTGTTTTTT	CASSSRLAGTGELFF
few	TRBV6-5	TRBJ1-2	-	TGTGCCAGCAGTTTCGTCGGGGGGGCGGAGGGCTACACCTTC	CASSFVGGAEGYTF
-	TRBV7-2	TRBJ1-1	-	TGTGCCAGCAACCTAAGGGGGGGCGGGGGGACTGAAGCTTTCTTT	CASNLRGGGGTEAFF
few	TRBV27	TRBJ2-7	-	TGTGCCAGCAGCCTACTACCTACATCTCGCGAGCAGTACTTC	CASSLLPTSREQYF
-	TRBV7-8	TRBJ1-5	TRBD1	TGTGCCAGCAGCCCCTGGACAGGGAACACCAATCAGCCCCAGCATTTT	CASSPWTGNTNQPQHF
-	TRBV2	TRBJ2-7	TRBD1	TGTGCCAGCGGACAGGTGGCCCATAGTACCGAGCAGTACTTC	CASGQVAHSTEQYF
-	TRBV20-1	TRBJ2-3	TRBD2	TGCAGTGCTGATCCGGGACTAGCGAGAGATACGCAGTATTTT	CSADPGLARDTQYF